These 11 T cell receptor beta chains came from one sample sequenced in a study of blood T cell repertoires in COVID-19. The method was immunoSEQ multiplex PCR; TCRdb's version includes in-frame clones alone and lacks a portion of them. The sample holds around 250,000 clones, 70% to 90% seen once. Sequencing used PBMCs or T cells enriched from blood (not recorded which). These TCRs come from a woman aged 45-65 years who had recovered from COVID-19.

The rearrangement links TRBV2 to TRBJ2-7; 7 nucleotides align to TRBD1. There are 14 residues in the CDR3. Germline assignment: CDR1 SNHLY and CDR2 FYNNEI. With 3 bases clipped from V and 3 bases from J, the junction kept 5 bases outside the gene matches. The CDR3 region is CASSDDRVIYEQYF. The CDR3 nucleotides read TGTGCCAGCAGTGATGACAGGGTCATCTACGAGCAGTACTTC.

The chain recombines TRBV5-1 with TRBJ2-5; D gene uncertain. V was clipped by 5 bases and J by 2 bases, with 4 bases between them. Per the germline V gene, CDR1 is SGHRS and CDR2 is YFSETQ. There are 11 residues in the CDR3. The CDR3 bases are TGCGCCAGCAGGAGGCAAGAGACCCAGTACTTC. It yields the protein CASRRQETQYF.

This rearrangement joins TRBV3-1 (or the pseudogene TRBV3-2) to TRBJ2-1; 15 nucleotides agree with TRBD2. There are 17 residues in the CDR3. V was pared by 4 bases and J by 7 bases, with 8 bases of the junction left unmatched. CDR1 and CDR2 (germline): LGHDT, YNNKEL (reference sequence). CDR3: CASSLGLAGGLGNEQFF. The DNA for the CDR3 is TGTGCCAGCAGCCTAGGACTAGCGGGAGGGCTTGGGAATGAGCAGTTCTTC.

The CDR3 bases are TGTGCCACCAGCAGACTCCGGGACAGGGGCAATGAGCAGTTCTTC. It translates to CATSRLRDRGNEQFF. V usage is TRBV15 and J usage is TRBJ2-1; TRBD1 matches 10 bases. This CDR3 region has 15 residues. Per germline, CDR1 LNHNV and CDR2 YYDKDF (reference sequence). With 2 bases clipped from V and 6 bases from J, the junction kept 4 bases outside the gene matches.

This chain uses TRBV6-5 with TRBJ2-2; 7 bases are shared with TRBD1. With V trimmed by 2 bases and J by 5 bases, 5 bases remained unmatched. The CDR3 length is 15 residues. Germline CDR1 is MNHEY and CDR2 is SVGAGI. CDR3 coding DNA: TGTGCCAGCAGTTACCGACAGGGTTTTACCGGGGAGCTGTTTTTT. As protein: CASSYRQGFTGELFF.

The rearrangement links TRBV2 to TRBJ1-2; the D gene is possibly TRBD1 (5 bases). Looked up from germline, CDR1 is SNHLY and CDR2 is FYNNEI. Between the trimmed V and J ends, which lost 10 bases and 0 bases, there was a span of 12 bases. There are 13 residues in the CDR3. CDR3 amino acids: CAIKPTANYGYTF. The CDR3 DNA sequence: TGTGCCATCAAACCGACAGCTAACTATGGCTACACCTTC.

This clone was counted once. The chain has TRBV5-4 and TRBJ2-2; 12 nucleotides match TRBD1. With V trimmed by 4 bases and J by 6 bases, 7 bases remained unmatched. CDR1 and CDR2 (germline): SGHNT, YYREEE (reference sequence). The length of the CDR3 is 16 residues. Here the CDR3 DNA reads TGTGCCAGCAGCCCGGGACAGGGGGCTCAGGCCGGGGAGCTGTTTTTT. This gives the protein CASSPGQGAQAGELFF.

The V and J genes are TRBV6-5 and TRBJ1-1, with 10 positions matching TRBD1. The junction had 7 bases not matched to a gene; V was cut back by 6 bases and J by 3 bases. This CDR3 comprises 15 residues. Per germline, CDR1 MNHEY and CDR2 SVGAGI. CDR3 region: CASRETGGAYTEAFF. The DNA for the CDR3 is TGTGCCAGCAGGGAGACAGGGGGCGCCTACACTGAAGCTTTCTTT.

DNA for the CDR3: TGCGCCAGCAGCCAACAGGGTTCGAGGACTGAAGCTTTCTTT. It translates to CASSQQGSRTEAFF. This chain links TRBV4-1 with TRBJ1-1; D perhaps matches TRBD1 (5 bases). The CDR3 totals 14 residues. CDR1 is MGHRA and CDR2 is YSYEKL in the germline V gene. Trimming stripped 2 bases from V and 5 bases from J, with 12 bases between.

The chain combines TRBV4-1 with TRBJ1-5; D might be TRBD1 (6 bases). Germline V gives CDR1 MGHRA, CDR2 YSYEKL. This CDR3 spans 16 amino acids. Trimming took off 3 bases at V and 3 bases at J, with 15 bases between the two ends. CDR3 amino acids: CASSHRAGANNQPQHF. CDR3 in DNA: TGCGCCAGCAGCCACAGGGCGGGGGCGAACAATCAGCCCCAGCATTTT.

CDR3 in amino acids: CASSLAGTDSYEQYF. CDR3 nucleotide sequence: TGTGCCAGCAGCTTAGCGGGGACAGATTCCTACGAGCAGTACTTC. This chain connects TRBV11-3 to TRBJ2-7, with 7 bases identical to TRBD1. The germline V gene encodes CDR1 SGHNT and CDR2 YENEEA. V trimming: 1 base; J trimming: 1 base; junction bases outside the gene matches: 4. The CDR3 is 15 residues long.